This TCR beta chain was observed in a study of regulatory T cells in long-lasting Graves disease. In its sample, this clonotype was seen a few times. The time point denotes: persistent/refractory GD, antithyroid drugs over 5 years with positive TRAb. PBMC RNA served as the TCR library source. Relying on iRepertoire HTBI primers and Arm-PCR of CDR3 regions, the team built TCR beta libraries. TCRdb re-called the multiplex PCR reads with MiXCR, one entry per CDR3 protein. The table includes over 350,000 distinct CDR3 sequences, about a fifth detected once. CDR1 is MGHDK, CDR2 SYGVNS, per germline. The CDR3 contains 16 residues. V dropped 5 bases and J dropped 2; count of bases not matched to a gene: 9.

The chain couples TRBV25-1 to TRBJ2-7; TRBD2 agrees at 10 bases. The TCR comes from a female donor with Graves disease. Specimen: peripheral blood mononuclear cells (PBMCs), collected when the disease was refractory, from a patient treated with antithyroid drugs. As DNA, the CDR3 is TGTGCCAGCAGTACCCAAGGACTAGCGGATACCTACGAGCAGTACTTC. Encoded protein: CASSTQGLADTYEQYF.